This T cell receptor (beta chain) was sequenced for a study of STAT5B mutations in CD4+ large granular lymphocyte leukemia (dated 2022 in TCRdb). Broadly, across the study: Among healthy controls, the CDR3 'QG' motif was associated with a particular HLA allele. Flow cytometry on FACSCanto II or FACSVerse showed that the purified fractions were more than 95% pure among lymphocytes. The study compared the TCRbeta repertoires of patients with CD4+ T-cell large granular lymphocyte leukemia against those of healthy blood donors.

In regard to this clone: Its antigen target is currently unknown. No base quality information exists; no much larger clone differs at one position.

Study-wide conclusions, independent of this receptor: Compared with healthy CD4+ repertoires, CD4-sorted patient repertoires appeared more clonal, and this difference remained even after the putative leukemic clones were removed. Main leukemic clonotypes were private to each patient, although roughly 25% appeared at low frequency in other patients' non-leukemic repertoires. The data were not HLA-matched, and the relatively small sample size could explain the higher clonality seen in CD4+ compared with CD8+ T-LGLL. TRBV06-family usage was enriched among the top patient clones (8/27) compared with healthy controls (2/35).

The immunoSEQ assay at survey resolution was used to sequence TCRbeta rearrangements from genomic DNA. Turning to the authors' computational methods: In the TCR sequencing data, the lowest productive clonotype frequency that could be detected was 2.59 x 10-5. Only productive TCRbeta rearrangements, defined as complete and in-frame sequences, were included in the analyses. Sample clonality was computed as Simpson clonality in the immunoSEQ Analyzer version 3.0. Clones were binned by frequency as very rare, small, medium, large (1-20%) or hyperexpanded (>20%). Generation probabilities were estimated with OLGA 1.2.3, V-gene circos plots were made with VDJtools, specificities were looked up in VDJdb, and CDR3 motifs were identified with GLIPH. Held by TCRdb, this immuneACCESS table contains in-frame sequences only and omits some clones. Under half of the omission traces to an unresolved V gene where checked; the cause of the rest is unknown. Clonal size and the V and J genes are those of that table, whereas D and trimming came from the DNA. Recorded for this sample are around 29,000 clones; approximately 80% of them occurred a single time. Of the sample, approximately 6.2% falls within the top ten clones.

Healthy controls were roughly 40 blood donors whose buffy coats came from the Finnish Red Cross blood service. All TCR-sequenced material derived from peripheral blood: patient blood samples and healthy donor buffy coats. Peripheral blood mononuclear cells were isolated by Ficoll-Hypaque gradient centrifugation. Magnetic purification was used to isolate CD4+ cells from the buffy coats of the healthy controls. Genomic DNA was extracted with the Gentra Puregene Cell and Tissue kit and quantified on a Qubit 2.0 fluorometer. The germline V gene supplies CDR1 SGHNT and CDR2 YENEEA. A distance of 13 bases separates the germline ends of V and J, which lose 4 bases and 6 bases respectively. From the cysteine through the phenylalanine, the CDR3 covers 14 amino acids. Just CDR3 DNA is preserved here, 42 bases in frame from base 1.

The sequence came from a human donor in good health. The sample was CD4+ T cells from blood buffy coats. The rearranged segments are TRBV11-3 and TRBJ2-4, with a weak D call of TRBD2 (6 bases match). The DNA sequence is TGTGCCAGCAGCTCGGCCGTGGGGGGAAACATTCAGTACTTC. Translated, this gives CASSSAVGGNIQYF.